This T cell receptor beta chain appears in the sequencing data of a study of cytomegalovirus exposure and HLA in healthy donors. TCRdb keeps only in-frame clones here, not all; method: immunoSEQ multiplex PCR. The data hold about 160,000 clones, with around nine tenths observed a single time. The trim removed 2 bases at V and 4 bases at J, leaving 4 bases unmatched. Germline V gene lookup returns CDR1 SGHAT and CDR2 FQNNGV. CDR3 size: 14 residues. The chain uses TRBV11-2 and TRBJ2-7, with TRBD1 matching 8 bases. The sample taken for sequencing was PBMCs. The clonotype was recovered from a man younger than 30 in good health and CMV-seropositive. CDR3 in DNA: TGTGCCAGCAGCTTAATGCAGGGGGCATACGAGCAGTACTTC. This gives the protein CASSLMQGAYEQYF.